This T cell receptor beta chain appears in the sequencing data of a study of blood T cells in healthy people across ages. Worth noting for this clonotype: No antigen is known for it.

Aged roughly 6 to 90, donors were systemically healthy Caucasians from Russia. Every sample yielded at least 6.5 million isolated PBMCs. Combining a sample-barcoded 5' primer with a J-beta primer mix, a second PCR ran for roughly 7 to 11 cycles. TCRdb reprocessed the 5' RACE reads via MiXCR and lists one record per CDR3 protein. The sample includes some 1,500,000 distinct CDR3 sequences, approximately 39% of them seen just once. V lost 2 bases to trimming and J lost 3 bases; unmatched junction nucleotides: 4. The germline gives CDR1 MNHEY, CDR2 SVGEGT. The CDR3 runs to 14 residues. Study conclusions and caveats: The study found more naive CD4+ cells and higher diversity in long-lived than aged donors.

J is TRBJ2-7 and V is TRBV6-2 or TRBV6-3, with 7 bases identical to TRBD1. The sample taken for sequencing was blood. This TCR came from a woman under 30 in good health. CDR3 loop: CASSYGGQIYEQYF. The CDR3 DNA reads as TGTGCCAGCAGTTACGGGGGACAGATCTACGAGCAGTACTTC.